The 18 T cell receptor beta chains below were found in one sample sequenced in a study of blood T cell repertoires in COVID-19. TCRdb's copy holds only in-frame clones and misses some; the assay was immunoSEQ multiplex PCR. Among 40,000 to 55,000 clones listed, about 83% were seen once. Material for sequencing was peripheral blood. The receptor set was obtained from a human donor in a cohort sampled during active COVID-19.

J is TRBJ1-2 and V is TRBV19, with D possibly matching TRBD1 (5 bases). V was pared by 4 bases and J by 4 bases, with 10 bases between. Looked up from germline, CDR1 is LNHDA and CDR2 is SQIVND (reference sequence). CDR3 length equals 13 residues. The CDR3 nucleotides are TGTGCCAGTAGTACAGGGATTAGCTATGGCTACACCTTC. Translation: CASSTGISYGYTF.

CDR3 coding DNA: TGTGCCAGCAGCTTAGCGTGGCCTTCAAGAGAAAAACTGTTTTTT. It codes for CASSLAWPSREKLFF. V gene TRBV7-6 combines with J gene TRBJ1-4; no clear D. The germline V gene encodes CDR1 SGHVS and CDR2 FNYEAQ. The germline V and J ends were trimmed by 0 bases and 8 bases, with 13 bases remaining between them. This CDR3 is 15 amino acids long.

V and J are TRBV4-3 and TRBJ2-7, with 11 bases matching TRBD2. Trimming at V came to 4 bases and at J to 9 bases, leaving 8 bases not matched to a gene. From germline, CDR1 is LGHNA and CDR2 YSLEER. The CDR3 sequence is 14 residues long. CDR3 bases: TGCGCCAGCAGCCTGTGGCTAGCGGGGGGCTTGCAGTACTTC. It codes for CASSLWLAGGLQYF.

The count of this clone is one. One end of the junction does not line up with germline, which may come from a read error. This chain uses TRBV7-7 with TRBJ2-5; 7 bases align to TRBD2. Germline V gene lookup returns CDR1 SSHAT and CDR2 FNYEAQ (reference sequence). CDR3 length: 16 residues. CDR3 sequence: CASSLGVSREGETQYF. Here the CDR3 DNA reads TGTGCTAGCAGCTTAGGGGTTTCGAGGGAGGGGGAGACCCAGTACTTC.

This chain joins TRBV11-3 and TRBJ1-5; possible D gene TRBD1, 5 bases. Trimming pared 3 bases from V and 7 bases from J, leaving 10 bases between. Germline V gene sequence: CDR1 SGHNT, CDR2 YENEEA. The CDR3 sequence is 13 residues long. The CDR3 spells CASSLQGWQPQHF. The CDR3 coding sequence is TGTGCCAGCAGCTTGCAGGGTTGGCAGCCCCAGCATTTT.

The V gene is TRBV11-2, the J gene TRBJ2-7; the match to TRBD2 covers 8 bases. The V gene's germline CDR1 is SGHAT and CDR2 FQNNGV. V was pared by 1 base and J by 4 bases, with 9 bases of the junction left unmatched. CDR3 length equals 16 residues. CDR3 sequence: CASSLVTGGALYEQYF. The CDR3 nucleotides read TGTGCCAGCAGCTTAGTTACCGGGGGGGCCCTATACGAGCAGTACTTC.

This clone has only one observation. CDR3 sequence reads: CASSHSGDFALGLEAFF. DNA for the CDR3: TGTGCCAGCAGCCACTCTGGGGACTTCGCCTTAGGGCTTGAAGCTTTCTTT. V is TRBV9 and J is TRBJ1-1; a weak D match, TRBD1 (5 bases). This CDR3 is 17 amino acids long. V was pared by 4 bases and J by 7 bases, with 26 bases between. Germline CDR1 SGDLS, CDR2 YYNGEE.

The chain recombines TRBV27 with TRBJ2-1, with 11 bases fitting TRBD2. CDR1 and CDR2 (germline): MNHEY, SMNVEV (reference sequence). J was trimmed by 2 bases and V by 6 bases; bases with no gene match: 9. The CDR3 contains 17 residues. CDR3 bases: TGTGCCAGCAGATTAGGAGTGGGACTAGCGGCCTACAATGAGCAGTTCTTC. This gives the protein CASRLGVGLAAYNEQFF.

CDR3 in amino acids: CASSFRDRVYEQYF. Written as DNA, the CDR3 is TGTGCCAGCAGTTTTCGGGACAGGGTGTACGAGCAGTACTTC. The rearrangement links TRBV27 to TRBJ2-7, with 9 bases fitting TRBD1. The CDR3 is 14 residues long. Germline CDR1 and CDR2: MNHEY and SMNVEV (reference sequence). The V gene end was trimmed by 3 bases and the J gene end by 4 bases; junction bases not matched to a gene: 4.

The J gene is TRBJ1-5, the V gene TRBV20-1; D may be TRBD1 (5 bases). The germline V gene has CDR1 DFQATT and CDR2 SNEGSKA (reference sequence). The ends were cut back, 3 bases at V and 11 bases at J, with 17 bases in the middle. The CDR3 loop spans 13 amino acids. The CDR3: CSASGTGQWAQHF. CDR3 sequence (DNA): TGCAGTGCTAGTGGTACAGGCCAATGGGCCCAGCATTTT.

This CDR3 reads CASSSGTVSNQPQHF. CDR3 nucleotide sequence: TGTGCCAGCAGCTCCGGGACAGTGAGCAATCAGCCCCAGCATTTT. The rearrangement joins TRBV27 to TRBJ1-5; 7 positions match TRBD1. CDR3 length: 15 amino acids. V gave up 6 bases and J gave up 1 base; unmatched junction bases: 6. CDR1 MNHEY and CDR2 SMNVEV come from the germline V gene (reference sequence).

J is TRBJ2-5 and V is TRBV19; possibly TRBD1 for D (5 bases). Trimming removed 3 bases at V and 5 bases at J, with 10 bases between. Looked up from germline, CDR1 is LNHDA and CDR2 is SQIVND (reference sequence). The CDR3 has 13 amino acids. In DNA form, the CDR3 reads TGTGCCAGTAGTATCTTGGGGCGGGAGACCCAGTACTTC. It translates to CASSILGRETQYF.

The rearrangement uses TRBV27 and TRBJ2-1, with D possibly matching TRBD2 (7 bases). The CDR3 covers 14 residues. V was shortened by 0 bases and J by 14 bases, with 17 bases between the two germline ends. CDR1 is MNHEY and CDR2 is SMNVEV in the germline V gene (reference sequence). In DNA, the CDR3 is TGTGCCAGCAGTTTATCGGGACAACTAGCGTGGAAGTTCTTC. Translation gives CASSLSGQLAWKFF.

This chain connects TRBV12-3 or TRBV12-4 to TRBJ1-5; perhaps TRBD1 as D (6 bases). CDR3 length: 13 residues. The germline V and J ends were trimmed by 5 bases and 4 bases, with 9 bases remaining between them. In DNA form, the CDR3 reads TGTGCCAGCAGTCGACAGGAAAATCAGCCCCAGCATTTT. This sequence encodes CASSRQENQPQHF.

This clone showed up just once. The V gene is TRBV5-1, the J gene TRBJ2-5, with 7 bases that match TRBD2. In germline, CDR1 is SGHRS, CDR2 YFSETQ. V was clipped by 4 bases and J by 1 base; unmatched bases: 7. The CDR3 runs to 15 residues. In nucleotides, the CDR3 is TGCGCCAGCAGCCCTAGGACTAGGAGCCAAGAGACCCAGTACTTC. The encoded protein is CASSPRTRSQETQYF. The full variable domain, rest sourced from reference TRBV5-1 and TRBJ2-5, is KAGVTQTPRYLIKTRGQQVTLSCSPISGHRSVSWYQQTPGQGLQFLFEYFSETQRNKGNFPGRFSGRQFSNSRSEMNVSTLELGDSALYLCASSPRTRSQETQYFGPGTRLLVL.

The rearrangement uses TRBV5-8 and TRBJ1-2; D not certain. The CDR3 sequence is 13 residues long. V was pared by 4 bases and J by 1 base, with 8 bases between. Germline V lookup: CDR1 SGHTS, CDR2 YDEGEE. This CDR3 is CASSSPRNYGYTF. The CDR3 nucleotides are TGTGCCAGCAGCAGTCCGCGTAACTATGGCTACACCTTC.

The V gene is TRBV9, the J gene TRBJ1-2, with 8 bases aligning to TRBD1. The CDR3 totals 18 residues. The germline V gene encodes CDR1 SGDLS and CDR2 YYNGEE. J was trimmed by 5 bases and V by 0 bases; bases with no gene match: 15. In DNA form, the CDR3 reads TGTGCCAGCAGCGTAGGGGGGGGACAGGCCTCCCCCAAGTATGGCTACACCTTC. Protein: CASSVGGGQASPKYGYTF.

This chain links TRBV19 with TRBJ2-7; D is undetermined. V was pared by 3 bases and J by 0 bases, with 6 bases between. This CDR3 contains 13 residues. Germline CDR1 is LNHDA and CDR2 is SQIVND (reference sequence). In DNA form, the CDR3 reads TGTGCCAGTAGTATCCACAGCTCCTACGAGCAGTACTTC. This sequence encodes CASSIHSSYEQYF.